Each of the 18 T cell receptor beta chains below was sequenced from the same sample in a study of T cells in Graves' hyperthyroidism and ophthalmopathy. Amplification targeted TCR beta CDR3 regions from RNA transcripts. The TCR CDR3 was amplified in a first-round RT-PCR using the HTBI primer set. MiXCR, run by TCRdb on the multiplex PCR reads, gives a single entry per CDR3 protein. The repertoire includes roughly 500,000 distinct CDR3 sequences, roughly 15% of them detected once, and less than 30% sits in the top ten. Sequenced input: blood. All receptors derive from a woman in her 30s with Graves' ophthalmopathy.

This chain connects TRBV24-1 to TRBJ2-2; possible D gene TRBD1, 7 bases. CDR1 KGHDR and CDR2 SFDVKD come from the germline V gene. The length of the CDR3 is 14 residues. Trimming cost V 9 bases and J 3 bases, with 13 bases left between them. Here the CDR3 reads CATGQAGYTGELFF. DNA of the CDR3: TGTGCCACCGGACAGGCGGGATACACCGGGGAGCTGTTTTTT.

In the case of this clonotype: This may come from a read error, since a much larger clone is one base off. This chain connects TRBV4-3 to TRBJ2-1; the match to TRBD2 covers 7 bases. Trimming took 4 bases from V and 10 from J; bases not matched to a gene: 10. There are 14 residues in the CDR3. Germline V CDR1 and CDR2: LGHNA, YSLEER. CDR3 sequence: CASSLIGGDREQFF. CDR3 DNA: TGCGCCAGCAGCCTAATTGGGGGGGACCGGGAGCAGTTCTTC.

CDR3 loop: CASNAGAGELFF. DNA of the CDR3: TGTGCCAGCAACGCGGGAGCCGGGGAGCTGTTTTTT. V gene TRBV3-1 combines with J gene TRBJ2-2; TRBD2 agrees at 7 bases. There are 12 residues in the CDR3. The germline V gene encodes CDR1 LGHDT and CDR2 YNNKEL (reference sequence). With V trimmed by 7 bases and J by 6 bases, 2 bases remained unmatched. The full variable domain, rest sourced from reference TRBV3-1 and TRBJ2-2, is DTAVSQTPKYLVTQMGNDKSIKCEQNLGHDTMYWYKQDSKKFLKIMFSYNNKELIINETVPNRFSPKSPDKAHLNLHINSLELGDSAVYFCASNAGAGELFFGEGSRLTVL.

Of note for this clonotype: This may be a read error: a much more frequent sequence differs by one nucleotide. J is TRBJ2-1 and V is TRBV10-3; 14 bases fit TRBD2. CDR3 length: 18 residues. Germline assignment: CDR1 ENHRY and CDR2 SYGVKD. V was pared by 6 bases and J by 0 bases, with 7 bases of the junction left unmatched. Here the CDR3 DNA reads TGTGCCATCAGGACTAGCGGGAGGGAGCGGGTCTCCTACAATGAGCAGTTCTTC. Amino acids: CAIRTSGRERVSYNEQFF.

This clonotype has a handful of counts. The CDR3 nucleotides are TGTGCCAGCAGCGCCACAGGGACTGGAAACACCATATATTTT. As protein: CASSATGTGNTIYF. The chain joins TRBV9 to TRBJ1-3, with D possibly TRBD1 on 6 matching bases. The CDR3 length is 14 residues. Germline V gene sequence: CDR1 SGDLS, CDR2 YYNGEE. Deletions cut 3 bases from V and 2 bases from J, with 9 bases between.

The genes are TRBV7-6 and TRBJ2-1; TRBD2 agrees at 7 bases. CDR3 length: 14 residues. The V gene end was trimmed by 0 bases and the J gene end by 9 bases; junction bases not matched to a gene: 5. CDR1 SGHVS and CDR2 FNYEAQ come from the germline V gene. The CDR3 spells CASSLAGGSLEQFF. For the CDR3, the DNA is TGTGCCAGCAGCTTAGCGGGCGGGAGTCTTGAGCAGTTCTTC.

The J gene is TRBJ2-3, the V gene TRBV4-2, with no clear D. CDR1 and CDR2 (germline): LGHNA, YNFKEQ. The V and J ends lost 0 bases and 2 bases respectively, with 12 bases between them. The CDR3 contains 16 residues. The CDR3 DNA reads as TGTGCCAGCAGCCAAGATAACGACGGACCCACAGATACGCAGTATTTT. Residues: CASSQDNDGPTDTQYF.

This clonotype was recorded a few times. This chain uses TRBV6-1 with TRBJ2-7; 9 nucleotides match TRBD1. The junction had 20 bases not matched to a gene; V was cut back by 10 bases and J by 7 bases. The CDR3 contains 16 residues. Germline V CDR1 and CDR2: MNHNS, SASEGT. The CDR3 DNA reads TGTGCCACCTCTCCTCTCCCTCGGACAGGGGTAGGGGAGCAGTACTTC. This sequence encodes CATSPLPRTGVGEQYF.

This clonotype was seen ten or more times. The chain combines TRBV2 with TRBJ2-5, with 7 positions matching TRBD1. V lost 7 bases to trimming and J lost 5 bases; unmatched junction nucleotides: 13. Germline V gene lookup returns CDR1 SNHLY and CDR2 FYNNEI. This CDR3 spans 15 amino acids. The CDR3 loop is CASITGQWVYETQYF. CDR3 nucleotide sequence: TGTGCCAGCATCACGGGACAGTGGGTTTACGAGACCCAGTACTTC.

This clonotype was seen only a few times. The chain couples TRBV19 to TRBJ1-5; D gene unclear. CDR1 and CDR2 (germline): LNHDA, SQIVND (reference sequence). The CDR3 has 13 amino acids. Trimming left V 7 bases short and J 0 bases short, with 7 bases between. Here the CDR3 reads CASNSYSNQPQHF. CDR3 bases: TGTGCCAGTAACAGCTATAGCAATCAGCCCCAGCATTTT.

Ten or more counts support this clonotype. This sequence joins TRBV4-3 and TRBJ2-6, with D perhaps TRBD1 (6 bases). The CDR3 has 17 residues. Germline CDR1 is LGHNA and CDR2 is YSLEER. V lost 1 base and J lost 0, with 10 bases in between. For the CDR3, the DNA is TGCGCCAGCAGCCAAGGGCAGGGGAGCTCTGGGGCCAACGTCCTGACTTTC. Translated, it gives CASSQGQGSSGANVLTF.

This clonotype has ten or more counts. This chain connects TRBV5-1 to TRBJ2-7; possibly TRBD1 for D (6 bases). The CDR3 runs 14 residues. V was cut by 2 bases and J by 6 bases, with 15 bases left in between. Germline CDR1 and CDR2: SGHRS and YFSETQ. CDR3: CASSLQGLALEQYF. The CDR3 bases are TGCGCCAGCAGCTTACAGGGTCTGGCTCTCGAGCAGTACTTC.

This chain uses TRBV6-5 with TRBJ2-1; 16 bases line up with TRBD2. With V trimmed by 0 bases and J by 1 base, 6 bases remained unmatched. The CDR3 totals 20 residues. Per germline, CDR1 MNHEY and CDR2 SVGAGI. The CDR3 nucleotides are TGTGCCAGCAGTTACTCCCCGCCGGGACTAGCGGGAGGGTCCTACAATGAGCAGTTCTTC. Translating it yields CASSYSPPGLAGGSYNEQFF.

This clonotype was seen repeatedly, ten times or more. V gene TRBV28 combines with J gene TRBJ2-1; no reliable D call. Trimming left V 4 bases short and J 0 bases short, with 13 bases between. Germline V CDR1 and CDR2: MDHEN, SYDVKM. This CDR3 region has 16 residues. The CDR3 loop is CASSSARSSSYNEQFF. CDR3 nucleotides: TGTGCCAGCAGTTCCGCCAGGTCGAGCTCCTACAATGAGCAGTTCTTC.

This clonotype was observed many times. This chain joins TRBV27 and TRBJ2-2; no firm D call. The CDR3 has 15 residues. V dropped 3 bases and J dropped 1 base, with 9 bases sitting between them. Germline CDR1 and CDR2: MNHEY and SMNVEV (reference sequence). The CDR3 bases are TGTGCCAGCAGTTTCGGTACCGTGAACACCGGGGAGCTGTTTTTT. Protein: CASSFGTVNTGELFF.

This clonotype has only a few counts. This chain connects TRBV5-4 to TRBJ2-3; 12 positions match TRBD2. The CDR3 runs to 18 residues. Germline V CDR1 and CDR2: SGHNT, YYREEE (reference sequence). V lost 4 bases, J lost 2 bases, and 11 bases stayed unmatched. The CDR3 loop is CASSPTSGRGPPTDTQYF. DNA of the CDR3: TGTGCCAGCAGCCCGACTAGCGGGAGAGGTCCCCCCACAGATACGCAGTATTTT. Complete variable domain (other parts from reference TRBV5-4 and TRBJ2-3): ETGVTQSPTHLIKTRGQQVTLRCSSQSGHNTVSWYQQALGQGPQFIFQYYREEENGRGNFPPRFSGLQFPNYSSELNVNALELDDSALYLCASSPTSGRGPPTDTQYFGPGTRLTVL.

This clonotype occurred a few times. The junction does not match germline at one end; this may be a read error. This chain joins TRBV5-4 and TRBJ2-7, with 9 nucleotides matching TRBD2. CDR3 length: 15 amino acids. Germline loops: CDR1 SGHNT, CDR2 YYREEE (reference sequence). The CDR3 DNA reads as TGTGCCAGCGGCTTGGATAGCGGGGGTGCCTACGAGCAGTACTTC. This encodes CASGLDSGGAYEQYF. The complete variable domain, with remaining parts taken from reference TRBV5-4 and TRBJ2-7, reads ETGVTQSPTHLIKTRGQQVTLRCSSQSGHNTVSWYQQALGQGPQFIFQYYREEENGRGNFPPRFSGLQFPNYSSELNVNALELDDSALYLCASGLDSGGAYEQYFGPGTRLTVT.

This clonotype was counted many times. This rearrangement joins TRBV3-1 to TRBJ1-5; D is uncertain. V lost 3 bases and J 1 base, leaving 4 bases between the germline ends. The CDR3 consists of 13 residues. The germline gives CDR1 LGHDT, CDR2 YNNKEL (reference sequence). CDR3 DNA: TGTGCCAGCAGCCAGTTAAGCAATCAGCCCCAGCATTTT. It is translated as CASSQLSNQPQHF. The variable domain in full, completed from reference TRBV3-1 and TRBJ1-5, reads DTAVSQTPKYLVTQMGNDKSIKCEQNLGHDTMYWYKQDSKKFLKIMFSYNNKELIINETVPNRFSPKSPDKAHLNLHINSLELGDSAVYFCASSQLSNQPQHFGDGTRLSIL.